Below, 28 T cell receptor beta chains from the same sample are listed, as sequenced in a study of OX40 agonist ivuxolimab in advanced cancers. Only in-frame clones appear in the TCRdb table, and some are missing; sequencing was by immunoSEQ multiplex PCR. The table lists 60,000 to 65,000 clones, 91% of them singletons. The specimen comprised CD4+ or CD8+ T cells sorted from blood, sampled in a trial of the OX40 agonist ivuxolimab. These receptors all come from an adult with an advanced solid tumor such as melanoma, head and neck, liver or kidney cancer.

The chain links TRBV6-5 to TRBJ2-3, with D possibly TRBD1 on 6 matching bases. The length of the CDR3 is 13 residues. Germline CDR1 is MNHEY and CDR2 is SVGAGI. Trimming cost V 6 bases and J 6 bases, with 13 bases left between them. The DNA for the CDR3 is TGTGCCAGCAGCTCCCAGGGGCGGGATACGCAGTATTTT. Translation gives CASSSQGRDTQYF.

The chain employs TRBV5-6 and TRBJ2-7; the D gene is possibly TRBD2 (5 bases). Germline V lookup: CDR1 SGHDT, CDR2 YYEEEE. CDR3 length: 15 amino acids. V shed 2 bases and J shed 6 bases, with 18 bases lying between them. The CDR3 loop is CASSFGLPIGGEQYF. The CDR3 DNA reads TGTGCCAGCAGCTTTGGCCTCCCGATAGGAGGCGAGCAGTACTTC.

This clone was counted only a few times. The chain carries TRBV10-3 and TRBJ2-7; D is perhaps TRBD1 (6 bases). CDR3 size: 13 residues. The V and J ends lost 5 bases and 7 bases respectively, with 15 bases between them. Germline-derived CDR1 and CDR2 are ENHRY and SYGVKD. Here the CDR3 reads CAISNREEREQYF. Written as DNA, the CDR3 is TGTGCCATCAGTAACAGGGAAGAAAGGGAGCAGTACTTC.

This clone was seen more than once but under ten times. The chain employs TRBV30 and TRBJ1-5; D possibly corresponds to TRBD1 (5 bases). Germline V gene sequence: CDR1 GTSNPN, CDR2 SVGIG (reference sequence). The V gene lost 3 bases and the J gene lost 0 bases, with 9 bases spanning the gap. This CDR3 region has 14 residues. The CDR3 is CAWRDTGSNQPQHF. CDR3 DNA sequence: TGTGCCTGGAGGGACACGGGTAGCAATCAGCCCCAGCATTTT.

This clone is a singleton in its sample. DNA of the CDR3: TGTGCCAGCTCACCTCAAGGACTAGCGGGAGAGACCCAGTACTTC. This encodes CASSPQGLAGETQYF. The chain employs TRBV18 and TRBJ2-5, with TRBD2 matching 11 bases. Trimming at V came to 3 bases and at J to 4 bases, leaving 4 bases not matched to a gene. The germline V gene has CDR1 KGHSH and CDR2 LQKENI. The CDR3 contains 15 residues.

In DNA form, the CDR3 reads TGTGCCAGCACCCCCTGGCGTTTAGCGGGAGGTCAGGACAATGAGCAGTTCTTC. Translation: CASTPWRLAGGQDNEQFF. This sequence joins TRBV2 and TRBJ2-1; 10 bases are a match to TRBD2. CDR1 is SNHLY and CDR2 is FYNNEI in the germline V gene. V lost 7 bases to trimming and J lost 5 bases; unmatched junction nucleotides: 17. The CDR3 runs 18 residues.

The chain employs TRBV30 and TRBJ2-3, with 13 bases fitting TRBD2. In germline, CDR1 is GTSNPN, CDR2 SVGIG (reference sequence). The junction had 15 bases not matched to a gene; V was cut back by 4 bases and J by 2 bases. The CDR3 extends over 19 amino acids. CDR3 sequence reads: CAWMDRYGTSGNDTDTQYF. CDR3 nucleotide sequence: TGTGCCTGGATGGACAGATATGGGACTAGCGGGAACGACACAGATACGCAGTATTTT.

J is TRBJ2-7 and V is TRBV5-1; D is unclear. Deletions cut 4 bases from V and 4 bases from J, with 15 bases between. This CDR3 region has 14 residues. Per the germline V gene, CDR1 is SGHRS and CDR2 is YFSETQ. CDR3 nucleotide sequence: TGCGCCAGCAGCCCGCTCGGCGATAAATACGAGCAGTACTTC. This gives the protein CASSPLGDKYEQYF.

DNA for the CDR3: TGTGCCAGCAGCTGGACTAGCGTCCAAGAGACCCAGTACTTC. Translation gives CASSWTSVQETQYF. This rearrangement joins TRBV5-4 to TRBJ2-5, with TRBD2 matching over 9 bases. J lost 1 base, V lost 3 bases, and 1 base had no gene match. CDR3 length: 14 residues. The germline CDR1 and CDR2 sequences are SGHNT and YYREEE (reference sequence).

The chain uses TRBV7-2 and TRBJ2-1, with 8 bases fitting TRBD1. This CDR3 has 15 residues. Trimming removed 7 bases from V and 5 bases from J; junction bases left unmatched: 10. CDR1 and CDR2 from the germline V gene are SGHTA and FQGNSA. In DNA form, the CDR3 reads TGTGCCAGCAAACGGGACAGGATGTTCCACAATGAGCAGTTCTTC. Translated: CASKRDRMFHNEQFF.

As concerns this clone: Other DNA sequences in this sample translate to the same CDR3. The V and J genes are TRBV20-1 and TRBJ1-2; 9 bases agree with TRBD1. Per germline, CDR1 DFQATT and CDR2 SNEGSKA (reference sequence). The CDR3 totals 11 residues. V was clipped by 5 bases and J by 8 bases; unmatched bases: 3. CDR3 DNA: TGCAGTGCTGGGGGACAGGGAGGCTACACCTTC. Translating it yields CSAGGQGGYTF.

The rearrangement uses TRBV19 and TRBJ2-2; tentatively, D is TRBD1 (5 bases). Germline V gene sequence: CDR1 LNHDA, CDR2 SQIVND (reference sequence). The CDR3 covers 14 residues. Trimming took off 1 base at V and 3 bases at J, with 6 bases between the two ends. The CDR3 reads CASSIARDTGELFF. The CDR3 nucleotides are TGTGCCAGTAGTATAGCCAGGGACACCGGGGAGCTGTTTTTT.

The chain joins TRBV4-1 to TRBJ2-1; possible D gene TRBD2, 5 bases. Germline loops: CDR1 MGHRA, CDR2 YSYEKL. The CDR3 has 16 amino acids. Deletions cut 1 base from V and 0 bases from J, with 10 bases between. The CDR3 DNA is TGCGCCAGCAGCCAAGTCGGAGGTAGCTCCTACAATGAGCAGTTCTTC. It is translated as CASSQVGGSSYNEQFF.

The chain uses TRBV7-9 and TRBJ2-3; 11 positions match TRBD2. This CDR3 has 15 amino acids. Germline-derived CDR1 and CDR2 are SEHNR and FQNEAQ (reference sequence). The trim removed 5 bases at V and 2 bases at J, leaving 3 bases unmatched. DNA for the CDR3: TGTGCCAGCAGCCCGGGACTAGCGGACACAGATACGCAGTATTTT. It yields the protein CASSPGLADTDTQYF.

The chain has TRBV19 and TRBJ2-7; 7 nucleotides agree with TRBD2. V dropped 4 bases and J dropped 6; count of bases not matched to a gene: 6. The CDR3 runs 13 residues. Germline V lookup: CDR1 LNHDA, CDR2 SQIVND (reference sequence). For the CDR3, the DNA is TGTGCCAGTAGTAATGCGGGGGTAAGCGAGCAGTACTTC. It codes for CASSNAGVSEQYF.

The chain combines TRBV30 with TRBJ2-5; D is ambiguous. The CDR3 is 11 amino acids. Germline CDR1 reads GTSNPN; CDR2 reads SVGIG (reference sequence). The V and J ends lost 3 bases and 5 bases respectively, with 7 bases between them. Here the CDR3 reads CAWSPRETQYF. The DNA for the CDR3 is TGTGCCTGGAGCCCCCGGGAGACCCAGTACTTC.

This chain connects TRBV5-1 to TRBJ2-3; 13 bases match TRBD2. The CDR3 loop spans 17 amino acids. With V trimmed by 7 bases and J by 0 bases, 8 bases remained unmatched. The germline CDR1 and CDR2 sequences are SGHRS and YFSETQ. The DNA for the CDR3 is TGCGCCAGCTCCGGGACTAGCGGGGAAACTAGCACAGATACGCAGTATTTT. Its translation: CASSGTSGETSTDTQYF.

J is TRBJ2-7 and V is TRBV7-8, with D perhaps given as TRBD1 or TRBD2 (5 bases each). V was cut by 2 bases and J by 5 bases, with 16 bases left in between. This CDR3 contains 15 residues. From germline, CDR1 is SGHVS and CDR2 FQNEAQ. The CDR3 bases are TGTGCCAGCAGCTTACAGGGAGCCCGTACCCACGAGCAGTACTTC. It yields the protein CASSLQGARTHEQYF. The variable domain in full, completed from reference TRBV7-8 and TRBJ2-7, reads GAGVSQSPRYKVAKRGQDVALRCDPISGHVSLFWYQQALGQGPEFLTYFQNEAQLDKSGLPSDRFFAERPEGSVSTLKIQRTQQEDSAVYLCASSLQGARTHEQYFGPGTRLTVT.

The chain carries TRBV7-2 and TRBJ2-3; D gene ambiguous. The germline V gene encodes CDR1 SGHTA and CDR2 FQGNSA. V lost 6 bases and J lost 2, with 12 bases in between. The CDR3 length is 14 residues. The CDR3 nucleotides read TGTGCCAGCAGGCATAATGGCCCCACAGATACGCAGTATTTT. Amino acids: CASRHNGPTDTQYF.

This clone showed up just a few times. The chain employs TRBV29-1 and TRBJ1-1; D is undetermined. The V end was cut by 1 base, the J end by 10 bases, with 4 bases between. From germline, CDR1 is SQVTM and CDR2 ANQGSEA. The CDR3 has 9 amino acids. CDR3 nucleotides: TGCAGCGTTGAAGGGGGAGCTTTCTTT. Translation: CSVEGGAFF.

V is TRBV27 and J is TRBJ2-7; 9 bases are shared with TRBD2. Germline V gene lookup returns CDR1 MNHEY and CDR2 SMNVEV (reference sequence). Trimming removed 5 bases from V and 5 bases from J; junction bases left unmatched: 7. CDR3 size: 14 residues. CDR3 nucleotides: TGTGCCAGCAGTCGAATAGCGGGAGATAACGAGCAGTACTTC. Translation: CASSRIAGDNEQYF.

V and J are TRBV30 and TRBJ1-2; 7 bases agree with TRBD1. CDR3 size: 15 residues. The germline CDR1 and CDR2 sequences are GTSNPN and SVGIG (reference sequence). V was pared by 2 bases and J by 4 bases, with 10 bases of the junction left unmatched. CDR3 in DNA: TGTGCCTGGAGTACCCAGACAGGGCAAATCTATGGCTACACCTTC. This gives the protein CAWSTQTGQIYGYTF.

This chain joins TRBV4-2 and TRBJ1-2; TRBD1 aligns across 7 bases. The CDR3 totals 14 residues. Germline assignment: CDR1 LGHNA and CDR2 YNFKEQ. J was trimmed by 2 bases and V by 2 bases; bases with no gene match: 2. CDR3 sequence reads: CASSQTTGNYGYTF. The CDR3 nucleotides read TGTGCCAGCAGCCAAACGACAGGGAACTATGGCTACACCTTC.

In its sample, this clone was seen once. V gene TRBV2 combines with J gene TRBJ2-7, with 7 nucleotides matching TRBD2. Germline lookup yields CDR1 SNHLY and CDR2 FYNNEI. The CDR3 length is 15 residues. Trimming removed 0 bases from V and 2 bases from J; junction bases left unmatched: 4. The CDR3 loop reads CASSEAEAGAYEQYF. In nucleotides, the CDR3 is TGTGCCAGCAGTGAAGCGGAGGCGGGAGCCTACGAGCAGTACTTC.

The V gene is TRBV28, the J gene TRBJ2-7, with D unclear. Germline values: CDR1 MDHEN, CDR2 SYDVKM. CDR3 size: 12 residues. Trimming shortened V by 6 bases and J by 9 bases, and 15 bases separated the two germline ends. This CDR3 reads CASSYSPEGQYF. The CDR3 coding sequence is TGTGCCAGCAGCTACTCTCCTGAAGGGCAGTACTTC. Variable domain in full (rest from reference TRBV28 and TRBJ2-7): DVKVTQSSRYLVKRTGEKVFLECVQDMDHENMFWYRQDPGLGLRLIYFSYDVKMKEKGDIPEGYSVSREKKERFSLILESASTNQTSMYLCASSYSPEGQYFGPGTRLTVT.

V and J are TRBV25-1 and TRBJ1-5; tentative D call: TRBD1 (5 bases). This CDR3 comprises 14 residues. The germline V gene encodes CDR1 MGHDK and CDR2 SYGVNS. V dropped 3 bases and J dropped 6 bases, with 12 bases sitting between them. The CDR3 spells CASSEGRQGQPQHF. The CDR3 DNA reads TGTGCCAGCAGTGAGGGGAGGCAGGGTCAGCCCCAGCATTTT.

The rearrangement uses TRBV28 and TRBJ2-1; 8 positions match TRBD1. V shed 2 bases and J 4 bases; nucleotides not matched to a gene: 10. This CDR3 has 17 amino acids. CDR1 is MDHEN and CDR2 is SYDVKM in the germline V gene. CDR3: CASSLDVGTGTYNEQFF. CDR3 DNA sequence: TGTGCCAGCAGTTTAGACGTAGGGACAGGAACTTACAATGAGCAGTTCTTC.

The rearrangement uses TRBV7-2 and TRBJ2-3; TRBD2 matches at 7 bases. Germline V CDR1 and CDR2: SGHTA, FQGNSA. CDR3 length: 14 residues. With 1 base clipped from V and 6 bases from J, the junction kept 4 bases outside the gene matches. Here the CDR3 reads CASSLDRGGDTQYF. CDR3 DNA sequence: TGTGCCAGCAGCTTAGATAGGGGAGGGGATACGCAGTATTTT. The full variable domain, rest sourced from reference TRBV7-2 and TRBJ2-3, is GAGVSQSPSNKVTEKGKDVELRCDPISGHTALYWYRQSLGQGLEFLIYFQGNSAPDKSGLPSDRFSAERTGGSVSTLTIQRTQQEDSAVYLCASSLDRGGDTQYFGPGTRLTVL.